These 21 T cell receptor beta chains originate from one sample sequenced in a study of shared clonotypes between healthy human individuals. Measured with immunoSEQ multiplex PCR; TCRdb has only the in-frame clones, and not every one. The sample carries around 2,000,000 clones, about 95% recorded once. The sequencing input was naive CD4+ T cells sorted from blood. Subset described: CD45RA+ positively selected. These receptor sequences come from a man aged 18 to 29 in good health.

V is TRBV7-8 and J is TRBJ2-5, with 7 bases that match TRBD2. The CDR3 spans 22 residues. V shed 2 bases and J 0 bases; nucleotides not matched to a gene: 24. Germline CDR1 is SGHVS and CDR2 is FQNEAQ. The DNA of the CDR3 is TGTGCCAGCAGCTTATCTTGGGGGTACTCCGGATTAAAAGCGGGGAACCAAGAGACCCAGTACTTC. Protein: CASSLSWGYSGLKAGNQETQYF.

In this sample, this clone turned up once. The V and J genes are TRBV2 and TRBJ2-2; 12 nucleotides match TRBD1. The CDR3 length is 16 residues. CDR1 is SNHLY, CDR2 FYNNEI, per germline. The junction had 6 bases not matched to a gene; V was cut back by 6 bases and J by 4 bases. The CDR3 sequence is CASSSGQGAFTGELFF. The CDR3 DNA reads as TGTGCCAGCAGCTCGGGACAGGGGGCTTTCACCGGGGAGCTGTTTTTT.

V is TRBV6-1 and J is TRBJ2-4; 9 bases map to TRBD2. Per the germline V gene, CDR1 is MNHNS and CDR2 is SASEGT. The trim removed 0 bases at V and 0 bases at J, leaving 9 bases unmatched. The CDR3 is 19 residues long. CDR3 sequence: CASSEATASGKLAKNIQYF. CDR3 DNA: TGTGCCAGCAGTGAAGCGACGGCTAGCGGGAAGCTAGCCAAAAACATTCAGTACTTC.

Worth noting for this clone: Different DNA sequences within this sample yield the same CDR3. CDR3 amino acids: CASSLAGQGSYEQYF. The CDR3 nucleotides are TGTGCCAGCAGTTTAGCCGGACAGGGCTCCTACGAGCAGTACTTC. This chain connects TRBV28 to TRBJ2-7; the match to TRBD1 covers 8 bases. The trim removed 2 bases at V and 0 bases at J, leaving 3 bases unmatched. CDR3 length: 15 amino acids. The V gene's germline CDR1 is MDHEN and CDR2 SYDVKM.

The sample holds one count of this clone. V usage is TRBV30 and J usage is TRBJ2-3; TRBD1 might be the D (6 bases). The V end lost 7 bases, the J end lost 3 bases, and 17 bases lay between the germline ends. The germline gives CDR1 GTSNPN, CDR2 SVGIG (reference sequence). This CDR3 has 14 amino acids. CDR3 sequence (DNA): TGTGCCTTAAGCAGGGGCGGTGGGACAGATACGCAGTATTTT. Protein sequence: CALSRGGGTDTQYF. Full variable domain (remainder filled in from reference TRBV30 and TRBJ2-3): SQTIHQWPATLVQPVGSPLSLECTVEGTSNPNLYWYRQAAGRGLQLLFYSVGIGQISSEVPQNLSASRPQDRQFILSSKKLLLSDSGFYLCALSRGGGTDTQYFGPGTRLTVL.

The chain employs TRBV7-3 and TRBJ1-1; a weak D match, TRBD1 (5 bases). The CDR3 is 12 amino acids. V shed 5 bases and J shed 12 bases, with 16 bases lying between them. Germline CDR1 and CDR2: SGHTA and FQGTGA. The CDR3 DNA sequence: TGTGCCAGCAGCCGCGGGACTGGTGTCCCTTTCTTT. Translated, it gives CASSRGTGVPFF.

The V and J genes are TRBV28 and TRBJ2-3; 7 nucleotides line up with TRBD2. Germline lookup yields CDR1 MDHEN and CDR2 SYDVKM. V shed 6 bases, J shed 10 bases, and the junction held 7 bases outside the gene matches. The CDR3 runs 12 residues. The CDR3 is CASRMTRGAQYF. In DNA, the CDR3 is TGTGCCAGCAGAATGACCCGGGGGGCGCAGTATTTT.

This clone was recorded only once. This rearrangement joins TRBV6-1 to TRBJ2-1; the match to TRBD1 covers 10 bases. The CDR3 contains 14 residues. Germline V gene data show CDR1 as MNHNS and CDR2 as SASEGT. The trim removed 10 bases at V and 7 bases at J, leaving 10 bases unmatched. The CDR3: CATDRQGALNEQFF. The DNA for the CDR3 is TGTGCCACCGATAGACAGGGGGCCTTAAATGAGCAGTTCTTC.

For this clone: The same CDR3 also results from other DNA sequences found in this sample. The chain uses TRBV2 and TRBJ1-5, with D maybe TRBD1 (6 bases). This CDR3 is 14 amino acids long. Germline V CDR1 and CDR2: SNHLY, FYNNEI. The V end lost 6 bases, the J end lost 3 bases, and 12 bases lay between the germline ends. The CDR3 region has the DNA TGTGCCAGCAGGGCTGACAGGTCCAATCAGCCCCAGCATTTT. Translated, it gives CASRADRSNQPQHF.

The chain recombines TRBV9 with TRBJ2-1, with TRBD2 as a possible D gene (7 bases). Germline V gene lookup returns CDR1 SGDLS and CDR2 YYNGEE. The CDR3 has 17 residues. V shed 3 bases and J shed 4 bases, with 20 bases lying between them. DNA for the CDR3: TGTGCCAGCAGCGCGGGTTTGTCGGGGGGCGGGTACAATGAGCAGTTCTTC. Encoded protein: CASSAGLSGGGYNEQFF.

This clone occurred once. V gene TRBV18 combines with J gene TRBJ1-2, with a possible D match to TRBD1 (5 bases). The CDR3 has 13 amino acids. Germline CDR1 is KGHSH and CDR2 is LQKENI. Trimming left V 3 bases short and J 6 bases short, with 11 bases between. Here the CDR3 reads CASSPDRRDGYTF. DNA of the CDR3: TGTGCCAGCTCACCCGACAGAAGGGATGGCTACACCTTC. Variable domain in full (rest from reference TRBV18 and TRBJ1-2): NAGVMQNPRHLVRRRGQEARLRCSPMKGHSHVYWYRQLPEEGLKFMVYLQKENIIDESGMPKERFSAEFPKEGPSILRIQQVVRGDSAAYFCASSPDRRDGYTFGSGTRLTVV.

This chain joins TRBV27 and TRBJ2-5; D remains unclear. With 0 bases removed from V and 13 bases from J, the gap between germline ends came to 15 bases. The CDR3 is 13 amino acids. Per germline, CDR1 MNHEY and CDR2 SMNVEV (reference sequence). In nucleotides, the CDR3 is TGTGCCAGCAGTTTATCCTCTGATTTGCGGCCGTACTTC. This sequence encodes CASSLSSDLRPYF.

V gene TRBV7-2 combines with J gene TRBJ2-4; a possible D gene is TRBD2 (5 bases). Germline CDR1 SGHTA, CDR2 FQGNSA. The CDR3 consists of 15 residues. With 2 bases removed from V and 0 bases from J, the gap between germline ends came to 8 bases. CDR3 residues: CASSLLGVAKNIQYF. CDR3 nucleotide sequence: TGTGCCAGCAGCTTATTGGGAGTAGCCAAAAACATTCAGTACTTC.

This sequence joins TRBV5-4 and TRBJ2-3; 12 bases fit TRBD2. This CDR3 comprises 15 residues. Trimming took 4 bases from V and 3 from J; bases not matched to a gene: 3. Germline CDR1 is SGHNT and CDR2 is YYREEE (reference sequence). The CDR3 protein is CASSQGTSGTDTQYF. CDR3 sequence (DNA): TGTGCCAGCAGCCAAGGGACTAGCGGGACAGATACGCAGTATTTT.

This sequence joins TRBV11-2 and TRBJ2-3; 8 bases line up with TRBD1. Looked up from germline, CDR1 is SGHAT and CDR2 is FQNNGV. The J segment lost 1 base and the V segment lost 5 bases, leaving 8 bases of the junction unmatched. The CDR3 extends over 16 amino acids. CDR3 bases: TGTGCCAGCAGCACGAAACAGGGGGGAGGCACAGATACGCAGTATTTT. Protein sequence: CASSTKQGGGTDTQYF.

As regards this clone: The same CDR3 also results from other DNA sequences found in this sample. The chain has TRBV9 and TRBJ1-1; unclear D gene. V was shortened by 0 bases and J by 0 bases, with 9 bases between the two germline ends. The CDR3 consists of 15 residues. Germline V gene data show CDR1 as SGDLS and CDR2 as YYNGEE. The CDR3 loop reads CASSVASGLNTEAFF. In nucleotides, the CDR3 is TGTGCCAGCAGCGTAGCTTCCGGTTTGAACACTGAAGCTTTCTTT.

The V gene is TRBV19, the J gene TRBJ2-5, with D possibly TRBD1 on 5 matching bases. This CDR3 has 12 residues. CDR1 and CDR2 from the germline V gene are LNHDA and SQIVND (reference sequence). The ends were cut back, 9 bases at V and 5 bases at J, with 13 bases in the middle. CDR3 nucleotides: TGTGCCAGCAGCTTGTACAGGGAGACCCAGTACTTC. Its protein product is CASSLYRETQYF.

The chain links TRBV5-1 to TRBJ2-3; TRBD2 matches at 11 bases. Unmatched junction bases numbered 6, after V lost 7 bases and J lost 5 bases. CDR3 length: 14 amino acids. CDR1 and CDR2 (germline): SGHRS, YFSETQ. The CDR3 DNA reads as TGCGCCAGCGTAGCACTAGCGGGAGAAGATACGCAGTATTTT. Encoded protein: CASVALAGEDTQYF.

The rearrangement links TRBV5-1 to TRBJ1-5, with unresolved D. The V end lost 0 bases, the J end lost 4 bases, and 11 bases lay between the germline ends. There are 15 residues in the CDR3. From germline, CDR1 is SGHRS and CDR2 YFSETQ. CDR3 sequence (DNA): TGCGCCAGCAGCTTGGAAGGGATGGAGAATCAGCCCCAGCATTTT. Protein product: CASSLEGMENQPQHF.

The chain recombines TRBV19 with TRBJ1-6, with 11 nucleotides matching TRBD1. The germline V gene has CDR1 LNHDA and CDR2 SQIVND (reference sequence). This CDR3 has 13 amino acids. Trimming took 7 bases from V and 12 from J; bases not matched to a gene: 5. The CDR3 DNA sequence: TGTGCCAGTACCAGGACAGGGGGCGAACCCCTCCACTTT. Protein: CASTRTGGEPLHF.

The chain links TRBV7-4 to TRBJ2-4, with a possible D match to TRBD1 (6 bases). CDR1 is SGHVT, CDR2 SQSDAQ, per germline. The V gene lost 6 bases and the J gene lost 0 bases, with 24 bases spanning the gap. The CDR3 extends over 19 amino acids. The CDR3 protein is CASRYSRSGDHLAKNIQYF. CDR3 in DNA: TGTGCCAGCAGGTACAGTAGATCAGGGGACCATCTAGCCAAAAACATTCAGTACTTC.